This paragraph reports one T cell receptor (beta chain). No cognate antigen has been identified for it. Nothing much larger sits one base from this clone, and base qualities are not available. Collaborating institutions collected whole blood in K2EDTA tubes following their own protocols. For TCRbeta analysis, collaborator samples were shipped as frozen whole blood, as isolated PBMCs, or as DNA extracted from either sample type. This entry comes from a study of blood T cell repertoires in COVID-19 (dated by TCRdb to the early 2020s). Looking at the study overall: The collaborator samples originated in the United States, Italy and Spain and spanned the acute and convalescent phases of COVID-19. HLA class I and class II types, where available, came from metadata supplied by the sample provider rather than from assay-based typing. Subjects who had been exposed to COVID-19, were actively infected with it, or had recovered from it provided the deeply sampled blood TCRbeta repertoires that made up the dataset. The prospective study material was composed of cDNA or gDNA derived from T cells, B-cell-depleted T cells, or PBMCs. The samples were drawn from the first 160 participants of the ongoing ImmuneRACE study and from over 950 subjects provided by 6 global collaborators. A freely available public database, intended as a resource for researchers studying the immune response to SARS-CoV-2, is where the repertoires were released. Sample metadata almost always included a de-identified subject ID, COVID-19 status, age in years and sex.

The CDR3 goes from the cysteine to the phenylalanine over 15 residues. Solely the CDR3 DNA is kept, with 45 bases framed from the first base. V is reduced by 3 bases and J by 10 bases, leaving a spacing of 17 bases between them. From a lookup of the germline V gene, CDR1 and CDR2 are SGHRS and YFSETQ. TCRbeta CDR3 regions were amplified from genomic DNA by means of the immunoSEQ Assay, a bias-controlled multiplex PCR. The source study handled its data this way. The number of nucleated cells in each sample was estimated from the amplification of reference gene primers within the assay. To quantify the absolute abundance of each unique TCRbeta CDR3 rearrangement, sequence reads were collapsed and filtered. For each sample, productive Simpson clonality was calculated by taking the square root of Simpson's diversity index across productive rearrangements. In its TCRdb copy, this immuneACCESS table keeps in-frame sequences only and misses some clones. Where compared with another copy, unresolved V genes explain less than half of these, and the others have no known cause. The V and J calls and clone size were taken over from that table, and D and trimming were inferred from the DNA. The sample yields fewer than 150,000 clones; 65% to 80% were counted once. Of the sample, roughly 2.6% falls within the top ten clones.

Results and caveats for the whole study, not just this receptor: The amount of clinical and demographic metadata varied by source and participant and was provided uncurated.

The sequence is built from TRBV5-1 and TRBJ1-6; the D gene is perhaps TRBD1, from 6 matching bases. This clonotype was sampled from a man in his fifties or sixties with acute or convalescent COVID-19. The sequencing input was peripheral blood. This receptor carries the CDR3 CASSSYSGGQSPLHF. The DNA is TGCGCCAGCAGCTCATACAGTGGGGGACAATCACCCCTCCACTTT.